These 16 T cell receptor beta chains originate from one sample sequenced in a study of T-cell reconstitution after alpha-beta-depleted transplantation in children. During its preparation, the TCRbeta library received unique molecular identifiers. TCRdb analysed the PCR reads with MiXCR anew, one entry per CDR3 protein. The sample lists 900,000 or so distinct CDR3 sequences, roughly 16% occurring once. Here the sequenced sample was PBMCs, mostly from graft donor cells, taken 360 days after TCRalphabeta/CD19-depleted stem cell transplant. These receptors all stem from a male patient aged 5 to 17 who had a stem cell transplant for acute lymphoblastic leukemia, so the T cells may come from the graft donor.

The table lists this clonotype with a few counts. This chain connects TRBV4-1 to TRBJ1-2; D not certain. V lost 1 base and J 3 bases, leaving 6 bases between the germline ends. Germline CDR1 reads MGHRA; CDR2 reads YSYEKL. The CDR3 runs 13 residues. The CDR3 DNA reads TGCGCCAGCAGCCAAGTCACAGACTATGGCTACACCTTC. Translated, it gives CASSQVTDYGYTF.

This chain joins TRBV9 and TRBJ2-5; D possibly matches TRBD1 or TRBD2 (5 bases each). V was clipped by 0 bases and J by 2 bases, with 14 bases between them. Germline CDR1 and CDR2: SGDLS and YYNGEE. The CDR3 extends over 16 amino acids. The CDR3 nucleotides read TGTGCCAGCAGCGTAGCGGCCGGGACGGTGCAAGAGACCCAGTACTTC. Its protein product is CASSVAAGTVQETQYF.

This clonotype was seen at least ten times. This chain links TRBV9 with TRBJ2-1; 13 bases line up with TRBD2. The CDR3 spans 15 residues. V shed 4 bases, J shed 5 bases, and the junction held 3 bases outside the gene matches. The germline V gene encodes CDR1 SGDLS and CDR2 YYNGEE. The DNA of the CDR3 is TGTGCCAGCAGCATGGGACTAGCGGGAAACAATGAGCAGTTCTTC. The encoded protein is CASSMGLAGNNEQFF.

The DNA of the CDR3 is TGCGCCAGCAGCTCTCTCTCGGACGGCTACGAGCAGTACTTC. Translated: CASSSLSDGYEQYF. The chain is built from TRBV5-1 and TRBJ2-7; D not certain. Germline V gene sequence: CDR1 SGHRS, CDR2 YFSETQ. The V and J ends lost 3 bases and 3 bases respectively, with 13 bases between them. This CDR3 contains 14 residues.

This clonotype came up a few times. This chain links TRBV6-5 with TRBJ2-3, with TRBD2 matching 10 bases. From germline, CDR1 is MNHEY and CDR2 SVGAGI. This CDR3 is 17 amino acids long. V dropped 2 bases and J dropped 8; count of bases not matched to a gene: 13. In DNA, the CDR3 is TGTGCCAGCAGTTACCTCGTGGGAAGCGGGAGGGCCGGTACGCAGTATTTT. Its protein product is CASSYLVGSGRAGTQYF.

In regard to this clonotype: Germline is not matched at one junction end, which may reflect a read error. The genes are TRBV7-9 and TRBJ2-7; perhaps TRBD2 as D (5 bases). In germline, CDR1 is SEHNR, CDR2 FQNEAQ (reference sequence). The CDR3 runs 14 residues. The CDR3 DNA reads as TGTGCCGGCAGCTCACTGCGGGCGGTCGACGAGCAGTACTTC. The encoded protein is CAGSSLRAVDEQYF. The full variable domain, rest sourced from reference TRBV7-9 and TRBJ2-7, is DTGVSQNPRHKITKRGQNVTFRCDPISEHNRLYWYRQTLGQGPEFLTYFQNEAQLEKSRLLSDRFSAERPKGSFSTLEIQRTEQGDSAMYLCAGSSLRAVDEQYFGPGTRLTVT.

This clonotype was seen only once. The V and J genes are TRBV15 and TRBJ2-7; 9 bases align to TRBD2. The CDR3 length is 15 residues. Germline V gene sequence: CDR1 LNHNV, CDR2 YYDKDF (reference sequence). V dropped 1 base and J dropped 0; count of bases not matched to a gene: 1. This CDR3 is CATSRASGNSYEQYF. The CDR3 DNA follows: TGTGCCACCAGCAGAGCTAGCGGGAACTCCTACGAGCAGTACTTC.

V usage is TRBV10-3 and J usage is TRBJ2-1, with 14 bases lining up with TRBD2. V trimming: 4 bases; J trimming: 5 bases; junction bases outside the gene matches: 1. Germline CDR1 and CDR2: ENHRY and SYGVKD. The CDR3 extends over 15 amino acids. The CDR3 DNA follows: TGTGCCATCAGTGGACTAGCGGGAGGGAACAATGAGCAGTTCTTC. Amino acid sequence: CAISGLAGGNNEQFF.

The chain couples TRBV5-1 to TRBJ2-5, with D maybe TRBD2 (8 bases). The CDR3 has 15 amino acids. With 2 bases removed from V and 5 bases from J, the gap between germline ends came to 16 bases. Germline lookup yields CDR1 SGHRS and CDR2 YFSETQ. CDR3 nucleotide sequence: TGCGCCAGCAGCTTTAGCGGGACAGAGGTGGAGACCCAGTACTTC. This sequence encodes CASSFSGTEVETQYF.

The chain combines TRBV20-1 with TRBJ2-3; D is uncertain. This CDR3 contains 13 residues. Germline-derived CDR1 and CDR2 are DFQATT and SNEGSKA (reference sequence). The V end was cut by 6 bases, the J end by 4 bases, with 14 bases between. CDR3 sequence (DNA): TGCAGTGCCCCGCTTGAGCCTGCAGATACGCAGTATTTT. The encoded protein is CSAPLEPADTQYF.

This clonotype was picked up a small number of times. CDR3 nucleotides: TGTGCCAGCAGCGAGGGGGCGAACACCGGGGAGCTGTTTTTT. Translated: CASSEGANTGELFF. J is TRBJ2-2 and V is TRBV7-9, with D possibly matching TRBD1 (6 bases). The germline V gene has CDR1 SEHNR and CDR2 FQNEAQ (reference sequence). V was cut by 5 bases and J by 0 bases, with 7 bases left in between. This CDR3 spans 14 amino acids.

This chain connects TRBV20-1 to TRBJ2-1; 7 bases are a match to TRBD2. CDR1 and CDR2 (germline): DFQATT, SNEGSKA (reference sequence). The V and J ends lost 4 bases and 5 bases, in that order; junction bases with no gene match: 17. This CDR3 contains 17 residues. CDR3 nucleotide sequence: TGCAGTGCTACACCCCCTTTCGGGGTAGCGGGCAACAATGAGCAGTTCTTC. Its translation is CSATPPFGVAGNNEQFF.

This clonotype was seen more than once but under ten times. The chain employs TRBV3-1 and TRBJ2-7, with 14 bases identical to TRBD2. V trimming: 3 bases; J trimming: 5 bases; junction bases outside the gene matches: 6. Germline V gene sequence: CDR1 LGHDT, CDR2 YNNKEL (reference sequence). This CDR3 region has 16 residues. This CDR3 reads CASSHARLAGGDEQYF. CDR3 coding DNA: TGTGCCAGCAGCCACGCACGACTAGCGGGAGGGGACGAGCAGTACTTC.

This clonotype was recorded a few times. V is TRBV29-1 and J is TRBJ1-1; D gene ambiguous. The CDR3 extends over 14 amino acids. Germline V CDR1 and CDR2: SQVTM, ANQGSEA. Deletions cut 7 bases from V and 4 bases from J, with 19 bases between. CDR3 sequence reads: CSGGMGVSSTEAFF. The CDR3 DNA is TGCAGCGGTGGGATGGGAGTCTCCTCCACTGAAGCTTTCTTT.

This clonotype was seen a few times. The V call is TRBV5-1, the J call TRBJ1-1; weak D call: TRBD1 (5 bases). V was clipped by 0 bases and J by 11 bases, with 14 bases between them. CDR3 length: 13 residues. Germline V lookup: CDR1 SGHRS, CDR2 YFSETQ. CDR3: CASSLGDEGKAFF. The CDR3 DNA is TGCGCCAGCAGCTTGGGGGACGAAGGGAAGGCTTTCTTT.

In this sample, this clonotype turned up many times. The chain links TRBV12-3 or TRBV12-4 to TRBJ2-7; D call uncertain. V lost 2 bases, J lost 6 bases, and 5 bases lay in between. The CDR3 is 11 amino acids. For the CDR3, the DNA is TGTGCCAGCAGTTTACTTTCCGAGCAGTACTTC. It yields the protein CASSLLSEQYF.